This TCR beta chain was found in a study of T cells in localized non-small cell lung cancer. Comment on this clone: Its antigen is as yet unknown.

The CDR3 spans 16 residues. Trimming pared 0 bases from V and 0 bases from J, leaving 9 bases between. CDR1 is MGHRA and CDR2 is YSYEKL in the germline V gene. Overall study findings and caveats: Patients showing higher blood T cell density tended to see longer overall survival. Uninvolved adjacent lung had higher T cell clonality than tumor and all other tissues. The study detected a median around 57 of the top 100 tumor clones in adjacent lung.

TCRdb's copy holds only in-frame clones and misses some; the assay was immunoSEQ multiplex PCR. The profile covers tens of thousands of clones, with almost 85% appearing a single time and 13% taken by the ten largest. The input for sequencing was peripheral blood, taken before any cancer treatment. V and J are TRBV4-1 and TRBJ1-3; D gene ambiguous. This clonotype was obtained from a female donor over 55 with stage I lung adenocarcinoma. This CDR3 is CASSQEVADSGNTIYF. The CDR3 coding sequence is TGCGCCAGCAGCCAAGAGGTGGCGGACTCTGGAAACACCATATATTTT.